This T cell receptor (beta chain) was sequenced in a study of CD8 T cells in ankylosing spondylitis. TCRdb re-called the 5' RACE reads with MiXCR, one entry per CDR3 protein. The sample includes around 250,000 distinct CDR3 sequences, about 10% of them seen just once. In this sample, this clonotype turned up many times. Germline V gives CDR1 GTSNPN, CDR2 SVGIG (reference sequence). There are 14 residues in the CDR3. Trimming removed 3 bases at V and 3 bases at J, with 11 bases between. This receptor was obtained from a male donor with ankylosing spondylitis or in good health (not recorded which). The sample was blood, either unsorted or a sorted T cell fraction (not recorded which). The chain uses TRBV30 and TRBJ2-2; D is uncertain. CDR3 coding DNA: TGTGCCTGGAGGCCGCCTCAGGACACCGGGGAGCTGTTTTTT. Translation: CAWRPPQDTGELFF.